The table lists the clone carrying this T cell receptor (beta chain) with a few counts. Its antigen is undetermined. This sample was taken from a study of response to subunit inactivated influenza vaccine. In germline, CDR1 is SQVTM, CDR2 ANQGSEA. CDR3 length: 13 residues. V shed 8 bases, J shed 3 bases, and the junction held 5 bases outside the gene matches. Findings of the study overall: Every seasonal influenza vaccination brings in few new T cells, the authors suggested.

One entry per CDR3 protein, called by TCRdb with MiXCR from the RT-PCR reads. Here the sample spans 530,000 or so distinct CDR3 sequences, 25% being singletons. Specimen: CD4+ T cells sorted from PBMCs, collected roughly 5 days after vaccination. The receptor's source is a middle-aged man who received an inactivated influenza vaccine. The rearrangement links TRBV29-1 to TRBJ2-3, with 10 bases fitting TRBD1. This CDR3 reads CSIRQGATDTQYF. CDR3 in DNA: TGCAGCATTCGACAGGGGGCTACAGATACGCAGTATTTT.